The rows below give T cell receptor beta chains drawn from one sample of a study of identifying expanded T cells in peripheral blood. Assay: immunoSEQ multiplex PCR; the TCRdb copy retains only in-frame clones and omits some. Of about 130,000 clones in the sample, around nine tenths were seen once. The specimen sequenced was blood. Every receptor here comes from a person between 18 and 70 years old in good health. The CDR3 runs from the conserved cysteine through the conserved F or W. D genes are given only for firm matches. Some rows have no size entry. The others give once, few or many, or a class for an expanded clone.

D gene: .
V gene: TRBV27
clone size: .
J gene: TRBJ1-4
CDR3 protein: CASSLRGGGEKLFF
CDR3 DNA: TGTGCCAGCAGTTTAAGAGGGGGAGGAGAAAAACTGTTTTTT

D gene: .
V gene: TRBV29-1
clone size: many
J gene: TRBJ2-7
CDR3 protein: CSVEEETDDYEQYF
CDR3 DNA: TGCAGCGTTGAAGAGGAAACAGATGACTACGAGCAGTACTTC

D gene: TRBD1
V gene: TRBV11-2
clone size: once
J gene: TRBJ1-5
CDR3 protein: CASSGLQGAKQPQHF
CDR3 DNA: TGTGCCAGCAGCGGACTACAGGGGGCAAAGCAGCCCCAGCATTTT

D gene: .
V gene: TRBV7-2
clone size: once
J gene: TRBJ1-5
CDR3 protein: CASSLSTRQPQHF
CDR3 DNA: TGTGCCAGCAGCTTATCTACCCGTCAGCCCCAGCATTTT

D gene: .
V gene: TRBV25-1
clone size: .
J gene: TRBJ1-6
CDR3 protein: CASSDPEGSPLHF
CDR3 DNA: TGTGCCAGCAGTGACCCCGAAGGTTCACCCCTCCACTTT

D gene: .
V gene: TRBV5-6
clone size: .
J gene: TRBJ2-5
CDR3 protein: CASSALGGSETQYF
CDR3 DNA: TGTGCCAGCAGCGCGCTCGGGGGTTCGGAGACCCAGTACTTC

D gene: .
V gene: TRBV7-3
clone size: .
J gene: TRBJ1-1
CDR3 protein: CASSLTGMNTEAFF
CDR3 DNA: TGTGCCAGCAGCTTAACAGGCATGAACACTGAAGCTTTCTTT

D gene: .
V gene: TRBV30
clone size: .
J gene: TRBJ2-3
CDR3 protein: CACSSGVDTQYF
CDR3 DNA: TGTGCCTGTAGCTCTGGGGTCGATACGCAGTATTTT

D gene: TRBD2
V gene: TRBV4-1
clone size: .
J gene: TRBJ2-1
CDR3 protein: CASSQEPSGGGNEQFF
CDR3 DNA: TGCGCCAGCAGCCAAGAACCTAGCGGGGGTGGAAATGAGCAGTTCTTC

D gene: TRBD1
V gene: TRBV6-1
clone size: .
J gene: TRBJ2-2
CDR3 protein: CASSRTGGNGELFF
CDR3 DNA: TGTGCCAGCAGCAGGACAGGGGGTAACGGGGAGCTGTTTTTT

D gene: .
V gene: TRBV7-9
clone size: .
J gene: TRBJ2-7
CDR3 protein: CASSLAGSSYEQYF
CDR3 DNA: TGTGCCAGCAGCTTAGCGGGGAGCTCCTACGAGCAGTACTTC

D gene: .
V gene: TRBV5-1
clone size: .
J gene: TRBJ2-1
CDR3 protein: CASSLRTTYNEQFF
CDR3 DNA: TGCGCCAGCAGCTTGCGGACTACCTACAATGAGCAGTTCTTC

D gene: .
V gene: TRBV4-3
clone size: .
J gene: TRBJ2-7
CDR3 protein: CASSQDLGSSYEQYF
CDR3 DNA: TGCGCCAGCAGCCAAGATTTAGGTAGCTCCTACGAGCAGTACTTC

D gene: .
V gene: TRBV27
clone size: once
J gene: TRBJ2-7
CDR3 protein: CASSSVYEQYF
CDR3 DNA: TGTGCCAGCAGTTCCGTCTACGAGCAGTACTTC

D gene: TRBD1
V gene: TRBV10-2
clone size: many
J gene: TRBJ1-3
CDR3 protein: CASSRDSSGNTIYF
CDR3 DNA: TGCGCCAGCAGCAGGGACAGCTCTGGAAACACCATATATTTT

D gene: TRBD1
V gene: TRBV18
clone size: .
J gene: TRBJ1-5
CDR3 protein: CASSPRQTGPFDQPQHF
CDR3 DNA: TGTGCCAGCTCCCCAAGACAGACAGGGCCGTTTGATCAGCCCCAGCATTTT

D gene: TRBD2
V gene: TRBV5-1
clone size: .
J gene: TRBJ2-1
CDR3 protein: CASSFSSGKEQFF
CDR3 DNA: TGCGCCAGCAGCTTTTCTAGCGGGAAGGAGCAGTTCTTC

D gene: .
V gene: TRBV30
clone size: .
J gene: TRBJ1-4
CDR3 protein: CAWSVGYNEKLFF
CDR3 DNA: TGTGCCTGGAGTGTCGGCTATAATGAAAAACTGTTTTTT

D gene: TRBD2
V gene: TRBV11-2
clone size: .
J gene: TRBJ2-3
CDR3 protein: CASSFGTSGVTDTQYF
CDR3 DNA: TGTGCCAGCAGCTTTGGGACTAGCGGGGTCACAGATACGCAGTATTTT

D gene: .
V gene: TRBV28
clone size: few
J gene: TRBJ1-1
CDR3 protein: CASRGNTEAFF
CDR3 DNA: TGTGCCAGCCGGGGGAACACTGAAGCTTTCTTT

D gene: .
V gene: TRBV6-5
clone size: .
J gene: TRBJ1-2
CDR3 protein: CASRTGLGGYTF
CDR3 DNA: TGTGCCAGCAGGACAGGTCTCGGCGGCTACACCTTC

D gene: .
V gene: TRBV29-1
clone size: .
J gene: TRBJ1-2
CDR3 protein: CSVDLPGAENGYTF
CDR3 DNA: TGCAGCGTTGACCTCCCAGGGGCGGAGAATGGCTACACCTTC

D gene: .
V gene: TRBV30
clone size: .
J gene: TRBJ2-7
CDR3 protein: CAWTRAGEQYF
CDR3 DNA: TGTGCCTGGACACGAGCCGGGGAGCAGTACTTC

D gene: .
V gene: TRBV6-5
clone size: once
J gene: TRBJ1-1
CDR3 protein: CASSYRGRAFF
CDR3 DNA: TGTGCCAGCAGTTACCGGGGGAGGGCTTTCTTT

D gene: .
V gene: TRBV9
clone size: .
J gene: TRBJ1-1
CDR3 protein: CASSLYGMNTEAFF
CDR3 DNA: TGTGCCAGCAGCCTCTACGGAATGAACACTGAAGCTTTCTTT

D gene: TRBD2
V gene: TRBV9
clone size: .
J gene: TRBJ2-1
CDR3 protein: CASSASGTSGIDEQFF
CDR3 DNA: TGTGCCAGCAGCGCCTCCGGGACTAGCGGGATCGATGAGCAGTTCTTC

D gene: .
V gene: TRBV9
clone size: .
J gene: TRBJ2-7
CDR3 protein: CASSVGGNAYEQYF
CDR3 DNA: TGTGCCAGCAGCGTAGGGGGGAACGCGTACGAGCAGTACTTC

D gene: TRBD1
V gene: TRBV6-7
clone size: .
J gene: TRBJ2-7
CDR3 protein: CASSFRQGAYEQYF
CDR3 DNA: TGTGCCAGCAGTTTCCGACAGGGAGCCTACGAGCAGTACTTC

D gene: .
V gene: TRBV7-2
clone size: .
J gene: TRBJ1-3
CDR3 protein: CASSFPLGNGNTIYF
CDR3 DNA: TGTGCCAGCAGCTTTCCCTTGGGAAATGGAAACACCATATATTTT

D gene: TRBD1
V gene: TRBV2
clone size: .
J gene: TRBJ2-7
CDR3 protein: CASNMGQGAYEQYF
CDR3 DNA: TGTGCCAGCAATATGGGACAGGGGGCGTACGAGCAGTACTTC

D gene: TRBD1
V gene: TRBV7-9
clone size: .
J gene: TRBJ2-2
CDR3 protein: CASSSWGQGTTGELFF
CDR3 DNA: TGTGCCAGCAGCTCTTGGGGACAGGGTACTACCGGGGAGCTGTTTTTT

D gene: .
V gene: TRBV28
clone size: .
J gene: TRBJ1-1
CDR3 protein: CASSLLRENTEAFF
CDR3 DNA: TGTGCCAGCAGTTTACTCAGGGAGAACACTGAAGCTTTCTTT

D gene: TRBD2
V gene: TRBV11-2
clone size: .
J gene: TRBJ2-3
CDR3 protein: CASSLTSGYSTDTQYF
CDR3 DNA: TGTGCCAGCAGCCTCACTAGCGGGTATAGCACAGATACGCAGTATTTT

D gene: TRBD2
V gene: TRBV7-9
clone size: .
J gene: TRBJ2-7
CDR3 protein: CASSPSGSPYEQYF
CDR3 DNA: TGTGCCAGCAGCCCTAGCGGGAGTCCCTACGAGCAGTACTTC

D gene: .
V gene: TRBV5-4
clone size: .
J gene: TRBJ2-3
CDR3 protein: CASSLAPDTQYF
CDR3 DNA: TGTGCCAGCAGCTTGGCCCCAGATACGCAGTATTTT

D gene: .
V gene: TRBV14
clone size: .
J gene: TRBJ2-5
CDR3 protein: CASSLGTWGIHQETQYF
CDR3 DNA: TGTGCCAGCAGCTTGGGGACGTGGGGGATACATCAAGAGACCCAGTACTTC

D gene: .
V gene: TRBV23-1
clone size: .
J gene: TRBJ1-5
CDR3 protein: CAILFGNQPQHF
CDR3 DNA: TGCGCCATCCTCTTTGGGAATCAGCCCCAGCATTTT

D gene: .
V gene: TRBV2
clone size: .
J gene: TRBJ1-4
CDR3 protein: CASSRQHTNEKLFF
CDR3 DNA: TGTGCCAGCAGTCGACAACACACTAATGAAAAACTGTTTTTT

D gene: TRBD1
V gene: TRBV6-5
clone size: once
J gene: TRBJ2-7
CDR3 protein: CASRPRDRGLSEQYF
CDR3 DNA: TGTGCCAGCAGGCCCCGGGACAGGGGTCTAAGCGAGCAGTACTTC

D gene: .
V gene: TRBV7-9
clone size: .
J gene: TRBJ1-5
CDR3 protein: CASSPDRFGNQPQHF
CDR3 DNA: TGTGCCAGCAGCCCAGACAGGTTTGGCAATCAGCCCCAGCATTTT

D gene: .
V gene: TRBV5-5
clone size: .
J gene: TRBJ2-5
CDR3 protein: CASSLGFGFQETQYF
CDR3 DNA: TGTGCCAGCAGCTTGGGATTCGGTTTCCAAGAGACCCAGTACTTC

D gene: .
V gene: TRBV7-2
clone size: .
J gene: TRBJ2-7
CDR3 protein: CASSLGGHEQYF
CDR3 DNA: TGTGCCAGCAGCTTAGGGGGCCACGAGCAGTACTTC

D gene: .
V gene: TRBV5-1
clone size: .
J gene: TRBJ2-3
CDR3 protein: CASSLRGFGSEADTQYF
CDR3 DNA: TGCGCCAGCAGCCTTAGAGGCTTTGGTAGCGAAGCAGATACGCAGTATTTT

D gene: TRBD1
V gene: TRBV28
clone size: .
J gene: TRBJ1-4
CDR3 protein: CASSLLGTGVREKLFF
CDR3 DNA: TGTGCCAGCAGTCTCCTCGGGACAGGGGTTCGCGAAAAACTGTTTTTT

D gene: TRBD1
V gene: TRBV7-6
clone size: .
J gene: TRBJ2-5
CDR3 protein: CASSPRAGDRGETQYF
CDR3 DNA: TGTGCCAGCAGCCCTCGTGCGGGGGACAGGGGAGAGACCCAGTACTTC

D gene: TRBD1
V gene: TRBV5-6
clone size: .
J gene: TRBJ1-5
CDR3 protein: CASSFLRAGGSQPQHF
CDR3 DNA: TGTGCCAGCAGCTTTCTAAGAGCAGGGGGCAGTCAGCCCCAGCATTTT

D gene: .
V gene: TRBV4-2
clone size: once
J gene: TRBJ2-3
CDR3 protein: CASSQARAVKRPDTQYF
CDR3 DNA: TGTGCCAGCAGCCAAGCCCGAGCCGTGAAGAGACCAGATACGCAGTATTTT

D gene: .
V gene: TRBV28
clone size: .
J gene: TRBJ1-5
CDR3 protein: CASSLSFQPQHF
CDR3 DNA: TGTGCCAGCAGTCTAAGCTTTCAGCCCCAGCATTTT

D gene: .
V gene: TRBV11-2
clone size: once
J gene: TRBJ2-7
CDR3 protein: CASSLGAYEQYF
CDR3 DNA: TGTGCCAGCAGCTTAGGCGCCTACGAGCAGTACTTC

D gene: .
V gene: TRBV5-1
clone size: .
J gene: TRBJ2-3
CDR3 protein: CASSSAYTDTQYF
CDR3 DNA: TGCGCCAGCAGCTCGGCCTACACAGATACGCAGTATTTT

D gene: .
V gene: TRBV7-3
clone size: .
J gene: TRBJ1-2
CDR3 protein: CASSQQGSKDGYTF
CDR3 DNA: TGTGCCAGCAGTCAACAGGGATCCAAGGATGGCTACACCTTC

D gene: .
V gene: TRBV6-6
clone size: .
J gene: TRBJ2-7
CDR3 protein: CASSPGPPLEQYF
CDR3 DNA: TGTGCCAGCAGTCCGGGACCCCCCTTGGAGCAGTACTTC

D gene: .
V gene: TRBV6-1
clone size: .
J gene: TRBJ1-1
CDR3 protein: CASSLGLSNTEAFF
CDR3 DNA: TGTGCCAGCAGCTTAGGACTCTCGAACACTGAAGCTTTCTTT

D gene: .
V gene: TRBV27
clone size: .
J gene: TRBJ2-1
CDR3 protein: CASSPSQGLGGGEQFF
CDR3 DNA: TGTGCCAGCAGTCCATCACAGGGTTTAGGGGGAGGTGAGCAGTTCTTC

D gene: .
V gene: TRBV11-3
clone size: .
J gene: TRBJ2-7
CDR3 protein: CASSRGQKSTGPYEQYF
CDR3 DNA: TGTGCCAGCAGCCGAGGGCAAAAATCGACAGGTCCCTACGAGCAGTACTTC